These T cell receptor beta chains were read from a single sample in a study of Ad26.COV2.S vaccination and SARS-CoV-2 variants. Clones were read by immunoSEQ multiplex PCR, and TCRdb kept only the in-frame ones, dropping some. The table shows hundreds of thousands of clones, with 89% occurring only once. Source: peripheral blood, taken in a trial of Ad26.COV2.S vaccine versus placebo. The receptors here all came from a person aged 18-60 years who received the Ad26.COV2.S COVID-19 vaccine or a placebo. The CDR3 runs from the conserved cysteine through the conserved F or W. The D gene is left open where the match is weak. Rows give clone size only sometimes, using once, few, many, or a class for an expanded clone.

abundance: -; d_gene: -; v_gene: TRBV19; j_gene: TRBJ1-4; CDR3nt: TGTGCCAGTAGTAGACGAACTGCCCTCAATAATGAAAAACTGTTTTTT; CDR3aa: CASSRRTALNNEKLFF
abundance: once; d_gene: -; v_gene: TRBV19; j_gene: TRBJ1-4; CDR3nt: TGTGCCACCCGAGATGGGCCGACTAATGAAAAACTGTTTTTT; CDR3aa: CATRDGPTNEKLFF
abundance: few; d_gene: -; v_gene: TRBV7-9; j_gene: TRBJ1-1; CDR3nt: TGTGCCAGCAACCCTCGGGGGCGTCAGCTTTTGGGAACTGAAGCTTTCTTT; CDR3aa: CASNPRGRQLLGTEAFF
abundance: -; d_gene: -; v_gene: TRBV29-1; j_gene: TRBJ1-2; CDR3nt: TGCAGCGCCCAAATAAGCTATGGCTACACCTTC; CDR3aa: CSAQISYGYTF
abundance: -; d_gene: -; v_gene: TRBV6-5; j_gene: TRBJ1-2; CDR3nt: TGTGCCAGCACCTCATCACGAAACTATGGCTACACCTTC; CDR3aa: CASTSSRNYGYTF
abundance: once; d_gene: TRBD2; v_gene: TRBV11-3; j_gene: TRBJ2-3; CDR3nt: TGTGCCAGCAGCTTGAGACTAGCGGCCTCTAGCACAGATACGCAGTATTTT; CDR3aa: CASSLRLAASSTDTQYF
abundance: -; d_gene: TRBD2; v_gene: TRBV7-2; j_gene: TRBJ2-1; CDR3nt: TGTGCCAGCAGCTTAGCTACTAGCGGGGGTCATTACAATGAGCAGTTCTTC; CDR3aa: CASSLATSGGHYNEQFF
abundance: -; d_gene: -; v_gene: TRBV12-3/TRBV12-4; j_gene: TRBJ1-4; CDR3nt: TGTGCCAGCAGTTTGGACCAAAGTGAAAAACTGTTTTTT; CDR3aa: CASSLDQSEKLFF
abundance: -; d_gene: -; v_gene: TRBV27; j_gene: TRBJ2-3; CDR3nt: TGTGCCAGCAGTCTTCTAGCTAGCACAGATACGCAGTATTTT; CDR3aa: CASSLLASTDTQYF
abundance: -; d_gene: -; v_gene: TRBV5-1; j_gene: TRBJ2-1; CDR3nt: TGCGCCAGCAGCTTGGAGGTCTGGGGGCGTGAGCAGTTCTTC; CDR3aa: CASSLEVWGREQFF
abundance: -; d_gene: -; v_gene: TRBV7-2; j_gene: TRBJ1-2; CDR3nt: TGTGCCACCTCCGCCTACAGGGACGATGGCTACACCTTC; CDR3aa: CATSAYRDDGYTF
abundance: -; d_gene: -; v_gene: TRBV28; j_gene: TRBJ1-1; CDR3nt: TGTGCCAGCAGCTATACAGGGTCTGAAGCTTTCTTT; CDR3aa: CASSYTGSEAFF
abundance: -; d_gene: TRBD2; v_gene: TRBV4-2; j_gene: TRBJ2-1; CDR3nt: TGTGCCAGCAGCCAGGGGGCGGGAGGTCCCTACAATGAGCAGTTCTTC; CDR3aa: CASSQGAGGPYNEQFF
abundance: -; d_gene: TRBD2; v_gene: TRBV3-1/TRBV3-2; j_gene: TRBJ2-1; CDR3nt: TGTGCCAGCAGCCCTCCTCGCGGGGGGCCGAATGAGCAGTTCTTC; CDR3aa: CASSPPRGGPNEQFF
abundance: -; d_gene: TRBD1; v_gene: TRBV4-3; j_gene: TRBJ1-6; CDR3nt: TGCGCCAGCAGCCAAGAGTTCCGGGACAGGGGACATTCACCCCTCCACTTT; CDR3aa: CASSQEFRDRGHSPLHF
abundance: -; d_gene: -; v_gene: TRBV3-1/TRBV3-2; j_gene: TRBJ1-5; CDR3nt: TGTGCCAGCAGCCAAAGGGGGGGAGTTCAGCCCCAGCATTTT; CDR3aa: CASSQRGGVQPQHF
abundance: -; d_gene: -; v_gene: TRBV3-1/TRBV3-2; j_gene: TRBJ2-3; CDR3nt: TGTGCCAGCAGCCAAGGGACTAGCACAGATACGCAGTATTTT; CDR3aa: CASSQGTSTDTQYF
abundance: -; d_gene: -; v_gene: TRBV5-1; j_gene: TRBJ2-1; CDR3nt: TGCGCCAGCAGCTTGGGCCGCCAAACGCAGTTCTTC; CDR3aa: CASSLGRQTQFF
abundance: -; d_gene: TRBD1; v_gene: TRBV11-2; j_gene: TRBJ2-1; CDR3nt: TGTGCCAGCAGCTTGGACAGGGAAAATGAGCAGTTCTTC; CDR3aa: CASSLDRENEQFF
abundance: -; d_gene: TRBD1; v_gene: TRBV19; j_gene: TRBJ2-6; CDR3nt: TGTGCCAGTAGTATTGACAGGGATTGGGCCAACGTCCTGACTTTC; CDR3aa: CASSIDRDWANVLTF
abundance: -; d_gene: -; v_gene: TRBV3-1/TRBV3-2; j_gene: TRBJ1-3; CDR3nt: TGTGCCAGCAGACCTAGCTCTGGAAACACCATATATTTT; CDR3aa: CASRPSSGNTIYF
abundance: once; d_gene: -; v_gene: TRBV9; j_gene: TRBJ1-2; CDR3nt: TGTGCCAGCAGCGCCCACAGGGAGGATGTCTACACCTTC; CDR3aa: CASSAHREDVYTF
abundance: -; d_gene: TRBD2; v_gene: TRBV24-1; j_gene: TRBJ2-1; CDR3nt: TGTGCCACCAGTGATTTGAGGGCTAGCGGCTACAATGAGCAGTTCTTC; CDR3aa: CATSDLRASGYNEQFF
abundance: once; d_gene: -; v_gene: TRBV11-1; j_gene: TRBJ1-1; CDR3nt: TGTGCCAGTGCGCCTTTCAGGACCGTGAACACTGAAGCTTTCTTT; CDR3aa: CASAPFRTVNTEAFF
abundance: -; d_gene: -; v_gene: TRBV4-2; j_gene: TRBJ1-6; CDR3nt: TGTGCCAGCAGCCAAGAGGGTGGCCTGGATTCACCCCTCCACTTT; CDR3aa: CASSQEGGLDSPLHF
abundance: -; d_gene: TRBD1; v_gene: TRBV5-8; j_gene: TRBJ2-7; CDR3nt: TGTGCCAGCAGCTTGGTGGACAGGGTTTATGAGCAGTACTTC; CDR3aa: CASSLVDRVYEQYF
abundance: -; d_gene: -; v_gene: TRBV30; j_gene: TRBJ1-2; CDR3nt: TGTGCCTGGAGTTCTACAGGGTTTTTCTATGGCTACACCTTC; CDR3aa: CAWSSTGFFYGYTF
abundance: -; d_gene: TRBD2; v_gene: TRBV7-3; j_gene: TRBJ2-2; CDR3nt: TGTGCCAGCAGCTTGGTGGCGGGAGGGAACACCGGGGAGCTGTTTTTT; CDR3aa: CASSLVAGGNTGELFF
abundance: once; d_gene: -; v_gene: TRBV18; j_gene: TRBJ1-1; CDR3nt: TGTGCCAGCTCAATCCTGGCTGTCAGACACAACGAAGCTTTCTTT; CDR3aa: CASSILAVRHNEAFF
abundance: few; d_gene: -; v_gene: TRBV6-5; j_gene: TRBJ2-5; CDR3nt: TGTGCCAGCAGTTACTCTGGGCGGGGACCGGGAGAGACCCAGTACTTC; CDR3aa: CASSYSGRGPGETQYF
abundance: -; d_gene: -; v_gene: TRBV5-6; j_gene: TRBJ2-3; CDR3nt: TGTGCCAGCAGCTCCAACAGTGCTAGCACAGATACGCAGTATTTT; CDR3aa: CASSSNSASTDTQYF
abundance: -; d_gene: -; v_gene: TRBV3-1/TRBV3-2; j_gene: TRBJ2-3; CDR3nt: TGTGCCAGCAGCCTTAATTCGGGGGCAGATACGCAGTATTTT; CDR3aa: CASSLNSGADTQYF
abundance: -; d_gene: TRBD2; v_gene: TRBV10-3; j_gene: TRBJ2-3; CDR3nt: TGTGCCATCTCTTTGGCGGGAGGGCCGAGAGATACGCAGTATTTT; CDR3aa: CAISLAGGPRDTQYF
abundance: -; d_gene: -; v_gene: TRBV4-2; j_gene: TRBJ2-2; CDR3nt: TGTGCCAGCAGCCAAGATCTAGCAGGGAGGATTAGAGCCGGGGAGCTGTTTTTT; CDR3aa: CASSQDLAGRIRAGELFF
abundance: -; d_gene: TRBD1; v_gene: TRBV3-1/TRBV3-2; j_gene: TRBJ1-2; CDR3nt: TGTGCCAGCAGCCAAGGGACAGGGGATGGCTACACCTTC; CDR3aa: CASSQGTGDGYTF